This TCR beta chain was found in a study of cytomegalovirus exposure and HLA in healthy donors (dated by TCRdb to the late 2010s). For the study in its entirety: An earlier analysis of about 530 of the donors reported 276 Gb of sequence data and 95 million to 140 million unique TCR beta sequences obtained from around 170 million T cells. Donor age, sex, ethnicity and CMV serostatus were collected together with the repertoire data. The study profiled the T cell repertoires of about 720 subjects by immunosequencing and related them to cytomegalovirus serostatus. In a later analysis, previously published TCR beta repertoires from 666 donors were re-analyzed and high-resolution HLA genotyping was added so that TCR occurrence patterns could be studied. The number of donors typed differed by locus, with roughly 620-640 for A, B, C, DRB1 and DQB1, approximately 500 for DQA1, 606 for DPA1, and approximately 470 for DPB1. The genetic ancestry cluster associated with self-reported Caucasian donors included about 81% of the 398 genotyped donors. A later genetic analysis took genome-wide SNP genotypes for about 65% of the 666 donors and used that subset as a discovery cohort. The aim of the study was to test whether cataloging public T cell receptors could identify signatures of past pathogen exposure. All discovery cohort repertoires had been generated on a single sequencing platform. The later analysis used no new phenotypic data to find candidate immune exposures, relying instead on TCR beta sequences and their occurrence across donors. An earlier analysis of approximately 630 of the donors applied high-throughput TCR beta sequencing to assess whether each TCR beta V gene segment acted as functional or pseudogenic. To predict cytomegalovirus infection status, the study combined high-throughput TCR immunosequencing, statistical association of individual TCRs with disease status, and machine learning. Among 300 to 500 genotyped donors of the cohort, an average of around 240,000 unique TCR beta nucleotide sequences was sequenced per donor, of which 15% to 20% were non-productive. Both class I and class II loci were covered by HLA typing, at four-digit resolution. Because of strong linkage in the cohort, five DR-DQ haplotypes were treated as single units for association and clustering. In addition to the first cohort of roughly 700 subjects, a separate validation cohort of 100 to 150 different subjects was used. An early release that covered about 640 HLA-typed donors contained approximately 300 gigabases of sequencing data and about 84 million unique TCR sequences. Overall results and qualifications from the work: Only TCR beta chains were sequenced in this cohort, and the absence of alpha or paired-chain data limited detectable features. Because HLA typing was unavailable for some donors at each locus, only the typed subset was used in association tests. Most CMV-associated TCR beta chains appeared to be HLA-restricted in a later analysis, and the HLA associations seemed to be driven largely by CMV exposure. In a later genetic analysis, fewer N-insertions in productive TCRs were reported among donors in an Asian-associated ancestry cluster than the approximately 630-donor mean. CMV serostatus was the only immune exposure information available for the cohort. The study gave a list of more than 150 TCR beta chains associated with cytomegalovirus. The classifier was reported to diagnose cytomegalovirus status with high specificity and sensitivity in both the original cohort and the validation cohort. Because counts were too low, some 17 rarely observed V segments, including chromosome 9 orphons, were left out of the earlier analysis of approximately 500 of the donors. Linkage disequilibrium might explain the correlated functional status among segregating V segments, but an unknown experimental factor could not be excluded. A later analysis reported that several top co-occurrence clusters appeared linked to parvovirus B19, influenza, CMV and Epstein-Barr virus. Three of the identified cytomegalovirus-associated TCR beta chains were confirmed in vitro to be specific for cytomegalovirus antigens. In an earlier analysis of 587 of the donors, most TCR beta V segments appeared in productive rearrangements about 87% or about 30% of the time, broadly matching IMGT annotations. The authors suggested that the approach could potentially be extended to other disease states and immunological phenotypes. A later analysis found that TCR association rates varied across HLA loci, with DRB1 alleles showing the most associated TCRs and HLA-C alleles the fewest. A further reported finding was that TCR beta sequences accurately predicted the HLA-A and HLA-B alleles for most subjects in the first cohort. Strong co-occurrence of HLA alleles, especially DR and DQ, made assigning TCR associations to individual alleles difficult. Specific HLA alleles were associated with 16,951 TCR beta sequences at a false discovery rate of 0.05 in a later analysis. Sequencing depth was assumed to be roughly uniform across donors in the presence/absence analyses, though that assumption may not hold. The 87-base-pair reads could not distinguish some IMGT-functional V segments, including TRBV6-2 and TRBV6-3, so those segments were excluded. A group of highly shared sequence variants was considered likely to be a technical artifact of the sequencing pipeline. While some public TCRs were present in many individuals, most TCR sequences turned up only very rarely across donors. In a later analysis, HLA-associated TCR beta chains were found to be more clonally expanded and to have lower generation probabilities than equally common non-associated chains. In a later genetic analysis, a missense DCLRE1C variant was associated with V-gene and J-gene trimming of TCR beta chains, and the association was replicated in an independent cohort.

Libraries were prepared through the immunoSEQ multiplex PCR assay. A mixture of 60 forward primers for TCR Vbeta segments and 13 reverse primers for TCR Jbeta segments was used in the multiplex PCR. Amplification of the CDR3 region of rearranged TCR beta genes was performed with a multiplex PCR assay on genomic DNA. The Illumina HiSeq System was used to sequence the amplified TCR beta libraries as 87-base-pair reads. On the study's bioinformatics: Across the 500 to 750 repertoires, a later analysis counted 60 million to 90 million unique TCR beta chains, approximately 12 million of which were shared by at least two donors. Raw reads were error-corrected and collapsed into unique sequences with a nearest-neighbor algorithm that merged closely related sequences to remove PCR and sequencing errors. V, D and J gene segments were assigned by aligning CDR3 sequences to IMGT reference sequences. Each retained sequence needed at least a six-nucleotide match to both a V gene segment and a J gene segment. Rearrangements were called productive when the CDR3 lacked stop codons and stayed in frame with V and J; all others were non-productive. CDR3 was defined by IMGT convention, running from the second conserved V-encoded cysteine to the conserved J-encoded phenylalanine. Sequences without an unambiguous match to a single V gene segment were excluded from the earlier analysis of a few hundred of the donors. An earlier analysis of 587 of the donors classified V segments as functional when productive rearrangements were above 56.7% and as segregating when the standard deviation between donors was above 5%. A statistical classification framework was built for diagnosing cytomegalovirus status from the catalog of TCR beta chain sequences. A later analysis assigned V and J genes by comparing TCR nucleotide sequences with IMGT/GENE-DB human TR gene sequences. Using the TCRdist pipeline, a later analysis assigned CDR3 sequences along with most-parsimonious VDJ recombination scenarios. In a later analysis, every TCR beta chain was defined by the combination of its CDR3 amino acid sequence and its V-gene family, and reads without a unique V-gene family were dropped. A later analysis removed over 500 highly shared, low-generation-probability nucleotide sequences to deal with suspected cross-contamination and a sequencing artifact. For each public chain, a later analysis derived a clonal expansion index from normalized ranks of inferred template counts within each repertoire. In a later analysis, generation probabilities were computed using a VDJ recombination model fitted to out-of-frame rearrangements, and the results were checked against IGoR. In a later analysis, TCR-TCR, TCR-HLA and TCR-CMV co-occurrence was scored with hypergeometric tests, and a repertoire-size bias correction was applied to TCR pairs. To estimate false discovery rates, a later analysis permuted the HLA or CMV assignments 20 times. In a later analysis, co-occurring TCRs were grouped with DBSCAN, and TCRdist sequence similarity was added when clustering was performed within HLA-allele-positive subsets. For co-occurrence clustering, repertoires with fewer than 30,000 or more than 120,000 public chains were excluded, along with about five repertoires with anomalous nucleotide sharing. Imported from immuneACCESS, the table was reduced by TCRdb to in-frame sequences with V and J called. These copies leave out some clones; in studies compared against another copy, an unresolved V gene accounts for under half, and the cause of the remainder is not known. V and J calls and clone size are copied from that table; D and trimming were computed from the DNA. The sample records under 150,000 clones, 70% to 80% of which are singletons. About 5% of the sample comes from the top ten.

About this clone: Its specific antigen is unknown. Base qualities are missing; no much larger clone stands one base away.

The V and J ends are trimmed by 4 bases and 4 bases, leaving 14 bases between them. CDR1 and CDR2 are drawn from the germline V gene: SGHDT, YYEEEE. Its CDR3 holds 15 amino acids, cysteine through phenylalanine. This entry keeps only the CDR3 DNA: 45 bases, framed from base 1. In total, just over 650 healthy bone marrow donors made up the cohort. Cohort members were all nominally healthy when sampled, although unrecorded immune exposures were likely present. The donor was CMV seropositive and belonged to the group of more than 250 seropositive cohort members. A peripheral blood sample was collected from each donor, and TCR beta sequencing was performed on peripheral blood mononuclear cells. Genomic DNA was extracted from the blood cell samples with the Qiagen DNeasy Blood Extraction Kit.

The chain is encoded by TRBV5-6 joined to TRBJ1-4; the D gene is perhaps TRBD1, from 5 matching bases. The specimen sequenced was PBMCs. This clonotype was sampled from a woman aged 25 to 45 in good health and CMV-seropositive. Here is the DNA: TGTGCCAGCAGCCAAAGACAGTTGGGTAATGAAAAACTGTTTTTT. This yields the protein CASSQRQLGNEKLFF.